The 21 T cell receptor beta chains below come from one sample, sequenced in a study of T cells after yellow fever vaccination. Each CDR3 protein gets one entry after TCRdb re-called the 5' RACE reads with MiXCR. The sample has about 30,000 distinct CDR3 sequences, roughly 5.9% seen once; the top ten hold roughly 25%. The source was PBMCs, either bulk or a sorted T-cell subset (CD4+, CD8+, memory, or dextramer-sorted; not recorded which), collected on the day of the yellow fever booster vaccination. These receptors all come from a man in his thirties or forties who received the YFV17D yellow fever vaccine.

This clonotype was counted only a few times. The V gene is TRBV12-3 or TRBV12-4, the J gene TRBJ2-3; D not resolved. The CDR3 runs to 14 residues. The V end lost 0 bases, the J end lost 0 bases, and 4 bases lay between the germline ends. CDR3 sequence reads: CASSLAVSTDTQYF. The CDR3 nucleotides read TGTGCCAGCAGTTTAGCGGTGAGCACAGATACGCAGTATTTT.

This clonotype was seen at least ten times. The chain couples TRBV11-2 to TRBJ2-7, with D maybe TRBD1 (6 bases). The CDR3 consists of 14 residues. The V and J ends lost 2 bases and 2 bases respectively, with 10 bases between them. Germline assignment: CDR1 SGHAT and CDR2 FQNNGV. Written as DNA, the CDR3 is TGTGCCAGCAGCTTACAGGGGTGGACCTACGAGCAGTACTTC. Translating it yields CASSLQGWTYEQYF.

V and J are TRBV4-3 and TRBJ2-3; maybe TRBD2 (5 bases). CDR3 size: 20 residues. The V and J ends lost 1 base and 0 bases respectively, with 23 bases between them. Germline CDR1 and CDR2: LGHNA and YSLEER. This CDR3 is CASSQVGREPGFSSTDTQYF. The CDR3 DNA is TGCGCCAGCAGCCAAGTAGGTCGGGAACCGGGATTCTCTAGCACAGATACGCAGTATTTT.

This clonotype was detected ten times or more. CDR3 bases: TGTGCCAGCAGTTTACGGAGGATAAGCTCAGATACGCAGTATTTT. Protein product: CASSLRRISSDTQYF. The rearrangement joins TRBV12-3 or TRBV12-4 to TRBJ2-3, with TRBD2 as a possible D gene (5 bases). V was trimmed by 2 bases and J by 4 bases, leaving 13 bases between them. The CDR3 spans 15 residues.

This clonotype was seen at least ten times. The CDR3 DNA follows: TGCAGCGTTCCTAAAGCGGGGACAGCCGTCGAGCAGTACTTC. Translation: CSVPKAGTAVEQYF. V and J are TRBV29-1 and TRBJ2-7; D tentatively reads TRBD1 or TRBD2 (7 bases each). Germline V gene data show CDR1 as SQVTM and CDR2 as ANQGSEA. CDR3 length: 14 amino acids. V dropped 5 bases and J dropped 6 bases, with 20 bases sitting between them.

This clonotype has ten or more counts. The V gene is TRBV9, the J gene TRBJ2-7, with TRBD2 matching 10 bases. CDR1 and CDR2 from the germline V gene are SGDLS and YYNGEE. The CDR3 runs 15 residues. The trim removed 2 bases at V and 7 bases at J, leaving 9 bases unmatched. CDR3 coding DNA: TGTGCCAGCAGCGTGCAAGCGGGAGGGCAGGGGGAGCAGTACTTC. Translated, it gives CASSVQAGGQGEQYF.

CDR3 protein: CSASGRAADTQYF. The CDR3 region has the DNA TGCAGCGCTAGCGGGAGGGCCGCAGATACGCAGTATTTT. The rearrangement uses TRBV29-1 and TRBJ2-3; 12 nucleotides align to TRBD2. Germline V gives CDR1 SQVTM, CDR2 ANQGSEA. The CDR3 loop spans 13 amino acids. Losses at the gene ends were 7 bases for V and 4 bases for J; bases not matched to a gene: 3.

By share, this clonotype counts as medium-sized (0.01 to 0.1%). V usage is TRBV20-1 and J usage is TRBJ2-1; 8 positions match TRBD2. Per the germline V gene, CDR1 is DFQATT and CDR2 is SNEGSKA (reference sequence). This CDR3 contains 15 residues. V was clipped by 6 bases and J by 5 bases; unmatched bases: 12. The CDR3 protein is CSATMGREDHNEQFF. DNA of the CDR3: TGCAGTGCAACCATGGGGCGGGAGGACCACAATGAGCAGTTCTTC.

This clonotype was detected many times. J is TRBJ2-5 and V is TRBV9, with TRBD2 matching over 9 bases. This CDR3 is built from 18 residues. Unmatched junction bases numbered 10, after V lost 0 bases and J lost 1 base. Germline values: CDR1 SGDLS, CDR2 YYNGEE. The CDR3 loop reads CASSVGLAGSGSQETQYF. The CDR3, as DNA: TGTGCCAGCAGCGTAGGGCTAGCGGGGAGCGGGAGCCAAGAGACCCAGTACTTC.

This clonotype was recorded many times. The chain has TRBV5-6 and TRBJ2-1; 7 positions agree with TRBD1. V dropped 0 bases and J dropped 0; count of bases not matched to a gene: 3. In germline, CDR1 is SGHDT, CDR2 YYEEEE. CDR3 size: 16 residues. CDR3 DNA: TGTGCCAGCAGCTTGGACCGGGACAGCTCCTACAATGAGCAGTTCTTC. Its translation: CASSLDRDSSYNEQFF.

This clonotype was detected many times. The V and J genes are TRBV4-3 and TRBJ2-1; 8 bases align to TRBD1. The CDR3 loop spans 17 amino acids. After removal of 0 bases from V and 3 bases from J, the junction contained 7 bases not matched to a gene. Per the germline V gene, CDR1 is LGHNA and CDR2 is YSLEER. CDR3 in amino acids: CASSQEASGQVYNEQFF. CDR3 DNA sequence: TGCGCCAGCAGCCAAGAGGCGTCGGGACAGGTCTACAATGAGCAGTTCTTC.

This clonotype showed up many times. The rearrangement links TRBV12-3 or TRBV12-4 to TRBJ2-1; 9 nucleotides match TRBD2. V lost 7 bases and J lost 9; bases outside the gene matches: 13. This CDR3 contains 15 residues. CDR3: CASTGGLASLSEQFF. CDR3 bases: TGTGCCAGCACCGGGGGACTAGCAAGCCTAAGTGAGCAGTTCTTC.

J is TRBJ1-1 and V is TRBV4-3; D is unclear. The germline gives CDR1 LGHNA, CDR2 YSLEER. Deletions cut 0 bases from V and 1 base from J, with 18 bases between. This CDR3 is 18 amino acids long. In DNA, the CDR3 is TGCGCCAGCAGCCAAGATCCCTTCTTTTGGACGGAGAACACTGAAGCTTTCTTT. Its translation: CASSQDPFFWTENTEAFF.

This clonotype was recorded many times. The gene calls are TRBV7-8 and TRBJ2-7, with D possibly matching TRBD2 (5 bases). This CDR3 comprises 14 residues. The V end lost 2 bases, the J end lost 4 bases, and 12 bases lay between the germline ends. Germline CDR1 reads SGHVS; CDR2 reads FQNEAQ. The CDR3 DNA reads TGTGCCAGCAGCTTAAAGGGAGTGGGTTACGAGCAGTACTTC. It translates to CASSLKGVGYEQYF.

This clonotype occurred a few times. V gene TRBV24-1 combines with J gene TRBJ2-5, with D possibly being TRBD1 or TRBD2 (6 bases each). Per germline, CDR1 KGHDR and CDR2 SFDVKD. CDR3 length: 13 residues. V lost 5 bases to trimming and J lost 4 bases, with 10 bases between them. CDR3 DNA sequence: TGTGCCACCAGTGGAGGGGGGCGAGAGACCCAGTACTTC. It is translated as CATSGGGRETQYF.

This clonotype occurred many times. This chain links TRBV12-3 or TRBV12-4 with TRBJ2-7, with 7 bases that match TRBD2. Trimming removed 3 bases from V and 3 bases from J; junction bases left unmatched: 8. The CDR3 covers 15 residues. The CDR3 nucleotides read TGTGCCAGCAGTTTTAGGTGGGAGGGCGGCTACGAGCAGTACTTC. Its protein product is CASSFRWEGGYEQYF.

This clonotype came up many times. The V gene is TRBV23-1, the J gene TRBJ2-2; D remains unclear. TRBV23-1 is identified as an open reading frame with a role that is uncertain. With 3 bases removed from V and 1 base from J, the gap between germline ends came to 12 bases. The CDR3 sequence is 16 residues long. CDR3 residues: CASSHPTRMNTGELFF. For the CDR3, the DNA is TGCGCCAGCAGTCACCCAACAAGAATGAACACCGGGGAGCTGTTTTTT.

V and J are TRBV5-4 and TRBJ1-2, with D possibly being TRBD1 (6 bases). Germline lookup yields CDR1 SGHNT and CDR2 YYREEE (reference sequence). The CDR3 consists of 12 residues. Trimming cost V 4 bases and J 8 bases, with 12 bases left between them. The CDR3 reads CASSRQVGGYTF. In DNA form, the CDR3 reads TGTGCCAGCAGCCGACAGGTTGGAGGCTACACCTTC.

This clonotype appeared many times. V and J are TRBV24-1 and TRBJ1-5, with D hard to call. Trimming pared 7 bases from V and 0 bases from J, leaving 12 bases between. Germline loops: CDR1 KGHDR, CDR2 SFDVKD. CDR3 size: 15 residues. The CDR3 DNA reads TGTGCCACCAGCTTCCGGGAGAATAGCAATCAGCCCCAGCATTTT. Amino acid sequence: CATSFRENSNQPQHF.

The rearrangement uses TRBV20-1 and TRBJ2-1; 10 bases agree with TRBD2. Germline V gives CDR1 DFQATT, CDR2 SNEGSKA (reference sequence). The V and J ends lost 2 bases and 8 bases, in that order; junction bases with no gene match: 12. The CDR3 extends over 16 amino acids. The CDR3 DNA follows: TGCAGTGCTAGAACGCTAGCGGGAGCGCCGTTACATGAGCAGTTCTTC. It yields the protein CSARTLAGAPLHEQFF.

This clonotype was observed a single time. A much larger clone lies a single base off, so this may be a read error. The CDR3 ends on some other residue instead of the conserved phenylalanine or tryptophan, so this is likely a read error. The chain couples TRBV11-2 to TRBJ2-2, with 7 bases aligning to TRBD2. V was pared by 1 base and J by 5 bases, with 7 bases of the junction left unmatched. Looked up from germline, CDR1 is SGHAT and CDR2 is FQNNGV. CDR3 length equals 16 residues. The CDR3 loop is CASSLGGSGSTGELFL. Written as DNA, the CDR3 is TGTGCCAGCAGCTTAGGGGGTAGCGGGTCAACCGGGGAGCTGTTTCTT.